These 4 T cell receptor beta chains were all obtained from the same sample, sequenced in a study of radiotherapy plus CTLA-4 blockade in lung cancer. The table came from immunoSEQ multiplex PCR; TCRdb's copy has only in-frame clones and leaves some out. The sample contains more than 75,000 clones, about 70% of which appear only once. The sequencing used peripheral blood, collected from a patient treated with radiotherapy plus ipilimumab. These receptors were collected from a human donor with non-small cell lung cancer who had a partial response to radiotherapy plus ipilimumab. Some clones in this sample may be carry-over from other donors' samples.

This chain uses TRBV5-1 with TRBJ2-1; unclear D gene. The germline CDR1 and CDR2 sequences are SGHRS and YFSETQ. Trimming left V 0 bases short and J 13 bases short, with 8 bases between. The CDR3 loop spans 11 amino acids. CDR3 in DNA: TGCGCCAGCAGCTTGGACAGCTCACAGTTCTTC. It codes for CASSLDSSQFF.

The V call is TRBV7-4, the J call TRBJ1-5; TRBD1 is a possible D gene (5 bases). Germline assignment: CDR1 SGHVT and CDR2 SQSDAQ. The CDR3 consists of 14 residues. Trimming pared 4 bases from V and 6 bases from J, leaving 13 bases between. CDR3 region: CASSSIKGFQPQHF. CDR3 nucleotide sequence: TGTGCCAGCAGCTCGATAAAGGGGTTTCAGCCCCAGCATTTT.

J is TRBJ2-3 and V is TRBV18, with 8 bases aligning to TRBD1. J gave up 2 bases and V 1 base, and 2 bases lay outside the gene matches. This CDR3 is built from 15 residues. Germline V gene data show CDR1 as KGHSH and CDR2 as LQKENI. CDR3 sequence reads: CASSPLGQATDTQYF. The CDR3 DNA reads TGTGCCAGCTCACCACTGGGACAGGCCACAGATACGCAGTATTTT.

The V call is TRBV5-1, the J call TRBJ2-6, with D unresolved. The CDR3 extends over 15 amino acids. Per the germline V gene, CDR1 is SGHRS and CDR2 is YFSETQ. Trimming stripped 4 bases from V and 2 bases from J, with 10 bases between. In nucleotides, the CDR3 is TGCGCCAGCAGCCTTACAGTTCCTGGGGCCAACGTCCTGACTTTC. It encodes CASSLTVPGANVLTF.